A selection of T cell receptor beta chains follows, all from one sample in a study of a mutant IDH1 vaccine in newly diagnosed glioma. Their recognized antigens are unknown. The assay was immunoSEQ multiplex PCR, and TCRdb's table has in-frame clones only and misses some. The sample includes tens of thousands of clones, about 75% of them seen just once. Specimen: PBMCs, collected from a glioma patient whose treatment included an IDH1 peptide vaccine. The source is a man between 45 and 60 years old with glioma. The CDR3 runs from the conserved cysteine through the conserved F or W. The D gene is left open where the match is weak. Some rows have no size entry. The others give once, few or many, or a class for an expanded clone.

-,TRBJ2-5,TRBV5-4,13,-,CASSPEVLETQYF,TGTGCCAGCAGCCCGGAGGTGTTGGAGACCCAGTACTTC
-,TRBJ2-5,TRBV5-6,15,TRBD2,CASSLAGYWQETQYF,TGTGCCAGCAGCTTAGCGGGATACTGGCAAGAGACCCAGTACTTC
-,TRBJ2-1,TRBV5-8,14,TRBD1,CASSPRQGPNEQFF,TGTGCCAGCAGCCCTAGACAGGGCCCCAATGAGCAGTTCTTC
few,TRBJ1-1,TRBV27,11,-,CASGIGAEAFF,TGTGCCAGCGGGATTGGGGCTGAAGCTTTCTTT
-,TRBJ2-3,TRBV30,16,-,CAWIVKRRPSTDTQYF,TGTGCCTGGATAGTCAAAAGACGGCCCAGCACAGATACGCAGTATTTT
-,TRBJ2-1,TRBV19,16,TRBD1,CASSIWSSITGDEQFF,TGTGCCAGTAGTATCTGGAGCTCTATAACAGGGGATGAGCAGTTCTTC
-,TRBJ2-7,TRBV27,12,-,CASRRGSYEQYF,TGTGCCAGCAGGAGAGGGAGCTACGAGCAGTACTTC
few,TRBJ1-5,TRBV2,12,-,CASSLKKSPQHF,TGTGCCAGCAGTCTTAAGAAAAGTCCCCAGCATTTT
-,TRBJ2-3,TRBV27,14,-,CASHAGTQKDTQYF,TGTGCCAGTCATGCCGGGACTCAAAAGGATACGCAGTATTTT
-,TRBJ1-2,TRBV30,12,-,CAWGTGKDGYTF,TGTGCCTGGGGAACAGGGAAGGATGGCTACACCTTC
-,TRBJ2-7,TRBV28,13,-,CASSSDNSYEQYF,TGTGCCAGCAGTTCAGACAACTCCTACGAGCAGTACTTC
-,TRBJ1-2,TRBV30,13,TRBD1,CAWNRDRPYGYTF,TGTGCCTGGAATCGGGACAGACCCTATGGCTACACCTTC
once,TRBJ1-1,TRBV6-5,11,-,CASSYSSRAFF,TGTGCCAGCAGTTACTCGAGCCGAGCTTTCTTT
-,TRBJ2-7,TRBV9,14,-,CASSVGLADYEQYF,TGTGCCAGCAGCGTAGGGCTAGCAGATTACGAGCAGTACTTC
-,TRBJ2-7,TRBV4-2,14,TRBD2,CASSQISGEYEQYF,TGTGCCAGCAGCCAGATTAGCGGGGAATACGAGCAGTACTTC
-,TRBJ1-2,TRBV27,13,-,CASSRTGRGGYTF,TGTGCCAGCAGTCGCACAGGGAGAGGTGGCTACACCTTC
-,TRBJ2-3,TRBV9,13,-,CASSVVSGDTQYF,TGTGCCAGCAGCGTAGTATCGGGTGATACGCAGTATTTT
-,TRBJ1-4,TRBV27,14,TRBD1,CASSWAGGDEKLFF,TGTGCCAGCAGTTGGGCAGGGGGCGATGAAAAACTGTTTTTT
-,TRBJ2-6,TRBV5-1,16,-,CASSLAGEAGANVLTF,TGCGCCAGCAGCTTGGCCGGGGAGGCTGGGGCCAACGTCCTGACTTTC
few,TRBJ1-6,TRBV27,15,-,CASSLGSSYNSPLHF,TGTGCCAGCAGTCTCGGGAGCTCCTATAATTCACCCCTCCACTTT
-,TRBJ1-2,TRBV7-9,17,TRBD1,CASSPPVGYRGGGGYTF,TGTGCCAGCAGCCCACCGGTGGGGTACAGGGGAGGAGGAGGCTACACCTTC
-,TRBJ1-2,TRBV5-4,15,-,CASSPWEYPNYGYTF,TGTGCCAGCAGCCCGTGGGAGTACCCTAACTATGGCTACACCTTC
-,TRBJ1-3,TRBV5-4,16,-,CASSYTGLVRGNTIYF,TGTGCCAGCAGCTATACGGGGTTGGTCCGTGGAAACACCATATATTTT
once,TRBJ2-2,TRBV7-2,15,-,CASSLAGVNTGELFF,TGTGCCAGCAGCTTAGCGGGGGTGAACACCGGGGAGCTGTTTTTT
-,TRBJ1-1,TRBV25-1,17,-,CASSSPGTQLGGTEAFF,TGTGCCAGCAGTTCACCCGGGACACAACTCGGGGGAACTGAAGCTTTCTTT
-,TRBJ1-2,TRBV2,14,-,CASRPSSSGGGYTF,TGTGCCAGCAGGCCCTCCTCTAGTGGTGGAGGCTACACCTTC
-,TRBJ2-1,TRBV25-1,16,-,CASSELGAEGYNEQFF,TGTGCCAGCAGTGAATTAGGGGCAGAGGGGTACAATGAGCAGTTCTTC
few,TRBJ2-5,TRBV5-1,15,-,CASRTDGSKEETQYF,TGCGCCAGCCGAACGGACGGGAGCAAGGAAGAGACCCAGTACTTC
-,TRBJ1-6,TRBV27,15,TRBD1,CASSTAGQGSSPLHF,TGTGCCAGCAGTACGGCGGGACAGGGAAGTTCACCCCTCCACTTT